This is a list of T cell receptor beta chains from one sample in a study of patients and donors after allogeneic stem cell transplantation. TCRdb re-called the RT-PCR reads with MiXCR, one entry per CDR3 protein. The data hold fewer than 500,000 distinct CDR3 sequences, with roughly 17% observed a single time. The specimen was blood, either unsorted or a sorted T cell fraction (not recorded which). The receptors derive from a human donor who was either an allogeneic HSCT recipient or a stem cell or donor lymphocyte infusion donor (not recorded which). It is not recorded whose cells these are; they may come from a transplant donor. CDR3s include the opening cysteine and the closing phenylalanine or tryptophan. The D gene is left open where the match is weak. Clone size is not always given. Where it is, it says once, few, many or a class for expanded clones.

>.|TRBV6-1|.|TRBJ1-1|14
TGTGCCAGCAGTGAGGACACTCCGAGCACTGAAGCTTTCTTT
CASSEDTPSTEAFF
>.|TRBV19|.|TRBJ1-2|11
TGTGCCAGTAGTAGGACGGATGGCTACACCTTC
CASSRTDGYTF
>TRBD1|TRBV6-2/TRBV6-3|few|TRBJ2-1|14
TGTGCCAGCAGTACCGAGGACAGGGGGCTTGAGCAGTTCTTC
CASSTEDRGLEQFF
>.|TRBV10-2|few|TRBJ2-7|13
TGCGCCAGCAGTGACAGAGTACCCTACGAGCAGTACTTC
CASSDRVPYEQYF
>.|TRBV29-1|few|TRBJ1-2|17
TGCAGCGTTGAAGCCCGACAACAGGGCCGTATTGCCTATGGCTACACCTTC
CSVEARQQGRIAYGYTF
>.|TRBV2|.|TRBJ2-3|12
TGTGCCAGCAGTGAAGGGGGAGTTACGCAGTATTTT
CASSEGGVTQYF
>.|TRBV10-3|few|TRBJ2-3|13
TGTGCCATCAGTGAGTACAGGGCGGATACGCAGTATTTT
CAISEYRADTQYF
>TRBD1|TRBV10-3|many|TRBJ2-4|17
TGTGCCATCAGGGGACAGGGGGTTCCCAGGGCCAAAAACATTCAGTACTTC
CAIRGQGVPRAKNIQYF
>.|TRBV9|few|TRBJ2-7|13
TGTGCCAGCAGCTCAGGAGGGGGCGACGAGCAGTACTTC
CASSSGGGDEQYF
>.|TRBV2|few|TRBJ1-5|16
TGTGCCAGCAGTCCCGAGGGACGGATAAGCAATCAGCCCCAGCATTTT
CASSPEGRISNQPQHF
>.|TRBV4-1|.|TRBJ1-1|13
TGCGCCAGCAGCCAGGGGGTTCTGAAGGGAGCTTTCTTT
CASSQGVLKGAFF
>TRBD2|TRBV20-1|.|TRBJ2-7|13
TGCAGTGCTATGAGACTAGCGGCCTACGAGCAGTACTTC
CSAMRLAAYEQYF
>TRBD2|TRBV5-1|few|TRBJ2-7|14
TGCGCCAGCAGCCCGGACGGGGGGTCCTACGAGCAGTACTTC
CASSPDGGSYEQYF
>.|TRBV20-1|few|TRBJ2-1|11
TGCAGTGTCATACCTAAGGGAGAGCAGTTCTTC
CSVIPKGEQFF
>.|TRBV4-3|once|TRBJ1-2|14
TGCGCCAGCAGCCAAGGAGCAGGCAGCTATGGCTACACCTTC
CASSQGAGSYGYTF
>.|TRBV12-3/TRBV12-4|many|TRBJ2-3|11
TGTGCCAGCAGCTACACAGATACGCAGTATTTT
CASSYTDTQYF
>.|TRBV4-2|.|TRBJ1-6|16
TGTGCCAGCAGCCAAGTAGGGAGGTTCGGGTTTTCACCCCTCCACTTT
CASSQVGRFGFSPLHF
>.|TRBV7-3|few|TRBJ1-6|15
TGTGCCAGCAGCTTCTCGGGTCTCGATAATTCACCCCTCCACTTT
CASSFSGLDNSPLHF
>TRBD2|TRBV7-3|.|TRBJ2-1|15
TGTGCCAGCAGCCCGGGACTAGCGGGGGCGGACGGGCAGTTCTTC
CASSPGLAGADGQFF
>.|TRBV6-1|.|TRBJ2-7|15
TGTGCCAGCAGTCCCACGGGGTACCGCTCCTACGAGCAGTACTTC
CASSPTGYRSYEQYF
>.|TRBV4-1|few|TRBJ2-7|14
TGCGCCAGCAGCCAAGGGAATCCGGGGGACGAGCAGTACTTC
CASSQGNPGDEQYF
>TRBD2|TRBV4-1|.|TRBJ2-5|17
TGCGCCAGCAGCCAAAAGAGCGGGGGGCCCAGGAAAGAGACCCAGTACTTC
CASSQKSGGPRKETQYF
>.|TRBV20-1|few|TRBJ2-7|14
TGCAGTGCTAGAGCGGCAGGGGGGATAGGCGAGCAGTACTTC
CSARAAGGIGEQYF
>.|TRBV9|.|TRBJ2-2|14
TGTGCCAGCAGCGTAGGAGGGGGGTTCGGGGAGCTGTTTTTT
CASSVGGGFGELFF
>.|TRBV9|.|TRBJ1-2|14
TGTGCCAGCAGCAAGGCGGGCACGGGTCATGGCTACACCTTC
CASSKAGTGHGYTF
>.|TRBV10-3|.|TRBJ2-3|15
TGTGCCATCAGTGAGTCGAGTTTAGACACAGATACGCAGTATTTT
CAISESSLDTDTQYF
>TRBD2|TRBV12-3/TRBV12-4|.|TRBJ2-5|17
TGTGCCAGCAGTAACCTACTAGCGTGGCCTTCCCAAGAGACCCAGTACTTC
CASSNLLAWPSQETQYF
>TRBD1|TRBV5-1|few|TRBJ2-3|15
TGCGCCAGCAGCTTGGCCCGGACAGGGGTAGATACGCAGTATTTT
CASSLARTGVDTQYF
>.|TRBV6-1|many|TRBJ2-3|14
TGTGCCAGCAGTCTACGAACTAGCACAGATACGCAGTATTTT
CASSLRTSTDTQYF
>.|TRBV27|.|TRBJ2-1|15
TGTGCCAGCAGTTGGGTCCCAGGGAGAGGCAATGAGCAGTTCTTC
CASSWVPGRGNEQFF